Each of the 18 T cell receptor beta chains below was sequenced from the same sample in a study of TIL therapy for anti-PD-1-resistant metastatic lung cancer. This was the immunoSEQ v3 assay. Assay used: immunoSEQ multiplex PCR; TCRdb lists only in-frame clones, some missing. The table lists under 65,000 clones, approximately 78% of them singletons, with nearly 3% in the top ten. Noted time point: pre-treatment sample, taken before nivolumab and TIL therapy. The source material was blood, sampled at baseline. These receptors all come from a person between 25 and 80 years old with non-small cell lung cancer.

The chain has TRBV4-3 and TRBJ1-1; 9 nucleotides align to TRBD1. Germline V CDR1 and CDR2: LGHNA, YSLEER. V trimming: 0 bases; J trimming: 0 bases; junction bases outside the gene matches: 11. The CDR3 covers 19 residues. CDR3 in amino acids: CASSQDGWRQGGLNTEAFF. The DNA of the CDR3 is TGCGCCAGCAGCCAAGATGGGTGGCGACAGGGGGGCCTGAACACTGAAGCTTTCTTT.

This clone has only a few counts. The genes are TRBV27 and TRBJ1-2; D remains ambiguous. CDR1 and CDR2 (germline): MNHEY, SMNVEV (reference sequence). Between the trimmed V and J ends, which lost 3 bases and 4 bases, there was a span of 9 bases. CDR3 length: 13 residues. CDR3 amino acids: CASSFFPGYGYTF. The DNA for the CDR3 is TGTGCCAGCAGTTTCTTCCCAGGCTATGGCTACACCTTC.

This chain links TRBV5-1 with TRBJ1-5; D remains unclear. Per germline, CDR1 SGHRS and CDR2 YFSETQ. The ends were cut back, 0 bases at V and 3 bases at J, with 10 bases in the middle. The CDR3 is 15 residues long. CDR3 in amino acids: CASSLGGSDNQPQHF. Written as DNA, the CDR3 is TGCGCCAGCAGCTTGGGCGGGTCAGACAATCAGCCCCAGCATTTT.

The CDR3 DNA is TGTGCCAGCAGTTTATACGCCGGAACCTACGAGCAGTACTTC. This codes for CASSLYAGTYEQYF. The chain employs TRBV27 and TRBJ2-7; no definite D call. Trimming took 1 base from V and 2 from J, leaving 9 bases between them. CDR1 and CDR2 (germline): MNHEY, SMNVEV (reference sequence). The CDR3 length is 14 residues.

This sequence joins TRBV12-5 and TRBJ2-2, with D hard to call. Germline-derived CDR1 and CDR2 are LGHNT and FRNRAP. The CDR3 length is 13 residues. Trimming left V 1 base short and J 6 bases short, with 6 bases between. The CDR3 nucleotides are TGTGCTAGTGGTTTGGAAGCAGCCGGGGAGCTGTTTTTT. Protein sequence: CASGLEAAGELFF. The entire variable domain, with the rest obtained from reference TRBV12-5 and TRBJ2-2, is as follows: DARVTQTPRHKVTEMGQEVTMRCQPILGHNTVFWYRQTMMQGLELLAYFRNRAPLDDSGMPKDRFSAEMPDATLATLKIQPSEPRDSAVYFCASGLEAAGELFFGEGSRLTVL.

The V gene is TRBV24-1, the J gene TRBJ2-7; 9 bases are a match to TRBD1. The CDR3 has 15 residues. Germline V lookup: CDR1 KGHDR, CDR2 SFDVKD. The trim removed 2 bases at V and 6 bases at J, leaving 7 bases unmatched. CDR3 sequence reads: CATSDWTGVIGEQYF. The CDR3 coding sequence is TGTGCCACCAGTGATTGGACAGGGGTGATAGGCGAGCAGTACTTC.

This clone was detected once. Here the CDR3 DNA reads TGTGCCAGCAGCCAAGAAGGGGACAGGTCCAGCGGGGACACTGAAGCTTTCTTT. The encoded protein is CASSQEGDRSSGDTEAFF. The chain recombines TRBV3-1 (or the pseudogene TRBV3-2) with TRBJ1-1, with 8 bases fitting TRBD1. The CDR3 length is 18 residues. V shed 0 bases, J shed 3 bases, and the junction held 12 bases outside the gene matches. Germline V gives CDR1 LGHDT, CDR2 YNNKEL (reference sequence).

The chain recombines TRBV5-1 with TRBJ2-5; TRBD1 agrees at 7 bases. The CDR3 sequence is 14 residues long. V was pared by 2 bases and J by 2 bases, with 3 bases of the junction left unmatched. Per germline, CDR1 SGHRS and CDR2 YFSETQ. CDR3 DNA: TGCGCCAGCAGCTTAGGACAGGTTCAAGAGACCCAGTACTTC. Amino acid sequence: CASSLGQVQETQYF. Variable domain in full (rest from reference TRBV5-1 and TRBJ2-5): KAGVTQTPRYLIKTRGQQVTLSCSPISGHRSVSWYQQTPGQGLQFLFEYFSETQRNKGNFPGRFSGRQFSNSRSEMNVSTLELGDSALYLCASSLGQVQETQYFGPGTRLLVL.

The rearrangement uses TRBV7-9 and TRBJ2-4, with a weak D call TRBD2 (6 bases). Per the germline V gene, CDR1 is SEHNR and CDR2 is FQNEAQ (reference sequence). V lost 3 bases, J lost 8 bases, and 17 bases lay in between. This CDR3 is 15 amino acids long. The CDR3, as DNA: TGTGCCAGCAGCTTGGACCGGGACTCCTTGGACATTCAGTACTTC. Translated: CASSLDRDSLDIQYF.

The J gene is TRBJ1-4, the V gene TRBV30; weak D call: TRBD1 (6 bases). The CDR3 is made up of 14 amino acids. With 0 bases removed from V and 8 bases from J, the gap between germline ends came to 13 bases. Germline V CDR1 and CDR2: GTSNPN, SVGIG (reference sequence). The CDR3 region is CAWSVPGAGEKLFF. The CDR3 DNA reads as TGTGCCTGGAGTGTCCCGGGGGCAGGGGAAAAACTGTTTTTT.

The CDR3 loop reads CASSLYEVGGYGYTF. CDR3 coding DNA: TGTGCCAGCAGCTTATATGAGGTGGGAGGGTATGGCTACACCTTC. This chain uses TRBV7-8 with TRBJ1-2; D is ambiguous. The CDR3 is 15 amino acids. Germline V CDR1 and CDR2: SGHVS, FQNEAQ. Trimming shortened V by 2 bases and J by 5 bases, and 15 bases separated the two germline ends.

The chain employs TRBV18 and TRBJ2-5, with a tentative D call TRBD2 (5 bases). Trimming took off 3 bases at V and 2 bases at J, with 13 bases between the two ends. The germline gives CDR1 KGHSH, CDR2 LQKENI. The CDR3 extends over 15 amino acids. The CDR3 is CASSPRASYQETQYF. The CDR3 DNA reads TGTGCCAGCTCACCGAGGGCTTCTTATCAAGAGACCCAGTACTTC.

The CDR3 reads CASSLGQPGNTIYF. DNA for the CDR3: TGTGCCAGCAGCTTGGGACAGCCAGGAAACACCATATATTTT. V is TRBV5-4 and J is TRBJ1-3; D is possibly TRBD1 (5 bases). The CDR3 runs to 14 residues. Germline lookup yields CDR1 SGHNT and CDR2 YYREEE (reference sequence). Trimming took off 0 bases at V and 4 bases at J, with 8 bases between the two ends.

The chain employs TRBV12-3 or TRBV12-4 and TRBJ2-7; the match to TRBD1 covers 7 bases. The ends lost 3 bases at V and 4 bases at J; junction bases unmatched: 3. The CDR3 is made up of 13 amino acids. DNA for the CDR3: TGTGCCAGCAGTTTCGGACAGGATTACGAGCAGTACTTC. This encodes CASSFGQDYEQYF.

The rearrangement uses TRBV29-1 and TRBJ2-1, with 13 bases fitting TRBD2. The CDR3 spans 14 residues. In germline, CDR1 is SQVTM, CDR2 ANQGSEA. V lost 2 bases, J lost 6 bases, and 1 base stayed unmatched. CDR3 DNA sequence: TGCAGCGTTGAAACTAGCGGGAGGGGCAATGAGCAGTTCTTC. Protein sequence: CSVETSGRGNEQFF.

This rearrangement joins TRBV6-2 or TRBV6-3 to TRBJ2-3; tentatively, D is TRBD2 (7 bases). Deletions cut 6 bases from V and 5 bases from J, with 18 bases between. Germline CDR1 and CDR2: MNHEY and SVGEGT. This CDR3 comprises 15 residues. The CDR3 reads CASSPRGGAIDTQYF. CDR3 coding DNA: TGTGCCAGCAGCCCGAGGGGGGGGGCGATAGATACGCAGTATTTT.

V is TRBV24-1 and J is TRBJ1-1, with 9 bases identical to TRBD1. J gave up 6 bases and V 10 bases, and 8 bases lay outside the gene matches. CDR1 is KGHDR and CDR2 is SFDVKD in the germline V gene. This CDR3 is built from 13 residues. This chain's CDR3 is CATRGQGVAEAFF. The CDR3 bases are TGTGCCACTAGGGGACAGGGAGTCGCTGAAGCTTTCTTT.

The chain links TRBV19 to TRBJ1-1, with 11 positions matching TRBD1. This CDR3 spans 14 amino acids. Germline CDR1 is LNHDA and CDR2 is SQIVND (reference sequence). V shed 5 bases, J shed 5 bases, and the junction held 4 bases outside the gene matches. CDR3 loop: CASSADRGRTEAFF. The CDR3 DNA reads as TGTGCCAGTAGTGCGGACAGGGGGCGAACTGAAGCTTTCTTT.